This T cell receptor beta chain was captured in a study of T cell repertoires in cytomegalovirus infection. The overall study: CMV epitopes in the study were HLA-C-restricted (recently identified) and HLA-B-restricted (well studied).

Germline V CDR1 and CDR2: SGHTA, FQGNSA. Trimming left V 7 bases short and J 6 bases short, with 20 bases between. The CDR3 consists of 15 residues. Overall study results and limits: Cumulative public TCR beta family frequency identified carriers of CMV plus the relevant HLA.

MiXCR, run by TCRdb on the reads, gives a single entry per CDR3 protein. Of 450,000 to 550,000 distinct CDR3 sequences listed, about 42% are singletons. About this clonotype itself: Its antigen is unidentified.

The chain carries TRBV7-2 and TRBJ2-3; D possibly corresponds to TRBD1 (8 bases). This receptor was identified in a human donor in good health (CMV status not recorded). Some clones in this sample may be carry-over from other donors' samples. Source: cultured PBMCs, taken from culture after CMV antigen stimulation. CDR3 coding DNA: TGTGCCAGCACCAACAGGGGGGGCCATCCTGATACGCAGTATTTT. Protein sequence: CASTNRGGHPDTQYF. The whole variable domain, remainder taken from reference TRBV7-2 and TRBJ2-3, is GAGVSQSPSNKVTEKGKDVELRCDPISGHTALYWYRQSLGQGLEFLIYFQGNSAPDKSGLPSDRFSAERTGGSVSTLTIQRTQQEDSAVYLCASTNRGGHPDTQYFGPGTRLTVL.